Detailed here is one T cell receptor beta chain. The method was immunoSEQ multiplex PCR; TCRdb's version includes in-frame clones alone and lacks a portion of them. This sample has around 7,000 clones, with 75% to 85% found just once. Between about 2014 and 2018, patients underwent resection in Japan or China. Histologic diagnosis was independently verified by two lung pathologists. Macro-dissection enriched premalignant or tumor cells before nucleic acid extraction. The V and J ends lost 5 bases and 1 base, in that order; junction bases with no gene match: 7. The V gene's germline CDR1 is ENHRY and CDR2 SYGVKD. The CDR3 contains 16 residues. The data derive from a study of immune evolution from preneoplasia to lung adenocarcinoma.

Sequencing used FFPE minimally invasive lung adenocarcinoma tissue. The sequence was obtained from a person aged 65 to 85 with lung adenocarcinoma. V gene TRBV10-3 combines with J gene TRBJ2-1, with TRBD1 matching over 8 bases. The CDR3 coding sequence is TGTGCCATCAGTCCCCAGGGGGCAGGGTCCTACAATGAGCAGTTCTTC. Its translation: CAISPQGAGSYNEQFF.